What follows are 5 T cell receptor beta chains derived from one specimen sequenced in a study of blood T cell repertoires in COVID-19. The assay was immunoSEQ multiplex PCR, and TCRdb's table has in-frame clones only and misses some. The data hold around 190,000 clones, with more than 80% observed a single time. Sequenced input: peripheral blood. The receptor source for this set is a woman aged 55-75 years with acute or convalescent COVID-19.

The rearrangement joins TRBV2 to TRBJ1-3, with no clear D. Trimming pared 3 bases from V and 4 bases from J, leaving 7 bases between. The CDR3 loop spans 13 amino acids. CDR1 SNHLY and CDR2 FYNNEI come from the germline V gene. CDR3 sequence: CASSESGGNTIYF. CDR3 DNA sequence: TGTGCCAGCAGTGAGTCCGGGGGAAACACCATATATTTT.

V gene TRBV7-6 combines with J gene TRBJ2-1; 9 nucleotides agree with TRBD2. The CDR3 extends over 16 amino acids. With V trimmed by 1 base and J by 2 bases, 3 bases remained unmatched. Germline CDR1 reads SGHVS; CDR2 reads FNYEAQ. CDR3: CASSLEAGGPYNEQFF. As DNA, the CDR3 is TGTGCCAGCAGCTTAGAGGCGGGAGGGCCCTACAATGAGCAGTTCTTC.

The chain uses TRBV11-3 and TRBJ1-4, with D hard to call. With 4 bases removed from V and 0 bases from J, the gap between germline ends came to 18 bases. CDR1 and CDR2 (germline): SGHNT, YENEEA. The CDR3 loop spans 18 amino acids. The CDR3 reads CASSSPTPPGSTNEKLFF. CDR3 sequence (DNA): TGTGCCAGCAGCTCACCCACCCCTCCAGGTTCAACTAATGAAAAACTGTTTTTT. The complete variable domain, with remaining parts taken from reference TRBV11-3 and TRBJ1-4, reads EAGVVQSPRYKIIEKKQPVAFWCNPISGHNTLYWYLQNLGQGPELLIRYENEEAVDDSQLPKDRFSAERLKGVDSTLKIQPAELGDSAVYLCASSSPTPPGSTNEKLFFGSGTQLSVL.

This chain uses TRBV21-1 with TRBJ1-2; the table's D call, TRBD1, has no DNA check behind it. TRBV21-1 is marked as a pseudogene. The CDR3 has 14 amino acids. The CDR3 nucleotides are TGTGCCAGCAGCAAAGGGGGCGCTTTCCATGGCTACACCTTC. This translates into CASSKGGAFHGYTF.

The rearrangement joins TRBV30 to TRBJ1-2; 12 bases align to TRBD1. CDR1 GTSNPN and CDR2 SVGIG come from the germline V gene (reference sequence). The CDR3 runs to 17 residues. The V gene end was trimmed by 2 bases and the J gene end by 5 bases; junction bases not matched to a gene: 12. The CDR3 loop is CAWSPPGTGGLSYGYTF. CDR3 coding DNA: TGTGCCTGGAGTCCACCCGGGACAGGGGGCCTTTCTTATGGCTACACCTTC. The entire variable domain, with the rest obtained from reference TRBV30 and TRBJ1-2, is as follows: SQTIHQWPATLVQPVGSPLSLECTVEGTSNPNLYWYRQAAGRGLQLLFYSVGIGQISSEVPQNLSASRPQDRQFILSSKKLLLSDSGFYLCAWSPPGTGGLSYGYTFGSGTRLTVV.